A selection of T cell receptor beta chains follows, all from one sample in a study of blood T cells in healthy people across ages. Each CDR3 protein gets one entry after TCRdb re-called the 5' RACE reads with MiXCR. The sample consists of approximately 290,000 distinct CDR3 sequences, roughly a quarter of them appearing once. Sequencing used blood. The receptor source for this set is a woman aged 65 to 85 in good health. Each CDR3 is given with its conserved first and last residue.

V	length	J	CDR3
TRBV7-2	17	TRBJ1-2	CASSPRTGGAGNYGYTF
TRBV28	16	TRBJ1-2	CASSFDGGPSLYGYTF
TRBV5-6	15	-	CASSRGLAGDNEQFF
TRBV29-1	14	TRBJ1-3	CSVAGTPQGNTIYF
TRBV7-2	16	TRBJ2-2	CASSLGGRANTGELFF
TRBV5-1	14	TRBJ1-4	CASSLEVRNEKLFF
TRBV7-3	16	TRBJ2-1	CASSLTGRDTYNEQFF
TRBV5-1	15	TRBJ2-7	CASSKDGLSSYEQYF
TRBV6-1	16	-	CASKLTGLAGVETQYF
TRBV29-1	9	TRBJ1-2	CSVETGYTF
TRBV12-3/TRBV12-4	13	TRBJ2-5	CASSLTRLETQYF
TRBV7-3	15	TRBJ2-1	CASSILQGARSEQFF
TRBV29-1	15	TRBJ2-6	CSVEDPSAGANVLTF
TRBV28	15	TRBJ2-5	CASSLGASGDETQYF
TRBV9	15	TRBJ2-7	CASSPGTAPSYEQYF
TRBV6-1	12	-	CASVPGQETQYF
TRBV29-1	11	TRBJ2-1	CSVENHNEQFF
TRBV7-2	16	TRBJ2-6	CASSLDLSSGANVLTF
TRBV2	14	TRBJ2-7	CASSAGTGYYEQYF
TRBV7-2	16	TRBJ2-5	CASSLVTGVFGETQYF
TRBV12-3/TRBV12-4	15	TRBJ2-1	CASSSEWAQYNEQFF
TRBV28	16	TRBJ2-5	CASSSRTGTVGETQYF
TRBV29-1	12	TRBJ2-7	CSGGLAGDEQYF
TRBV28	15	TRBJ2-2	CASTPGGTDTGELFF
TRBV20-1	15	TRBJ2-3	CSATTWGPGTDTQYF
TRBV20-1	15	TRBJ2-5	CSAEGLAPEQETQYF
TRBV5-1	13	TRBJ2-3	CASSEQGTDTQYF
TRBV25-1	14	TRBJ2-1	CASSEGLAYNEQFF
TRBV19	19	TRBJ2-2	CASSIFGLARGANTGELFF